This TCR beta chain was sequenced in a study of cytomegalovirus exposure and HLA in healthy donors. Whole-study results and caveats: Association of a missense DCLRE1C variant with TCR beta V- and J-gene trimming was reported in a later analysis. Per a later analysis, 15,000 to 20,000 TCR beta sequences showed association with HLA alleles at 0.05 false discovery rate.

About this clone itself: Its antigen is currently unknown.

This PCR relied on a set of 60 Vbeta primers and 13 Jbeta primers. In the authors' workflow: A follow-up analysis tallied around 80 million unique TCR beta chains, 9 million to 11 million shared. Using immunoSEQ multiplex PCR, the repertoire was profiled, and TCRdb retains in-frame clones only, with some absent. V and J calls and clone size are copied from that table; D and trimming were computed from the DNA. The profile shows about 190,000 clones, roughly 73% of them singletons. The CDR3 is 13 residues long. The V segment lost 8 bases and the J segment 7 bases; nucleotides outside the gene matches: 10. Germline assignment: CDR1 MNHNS and CDR2 SASEGT.

The chain recombines TRBV6-1 with TRBJ2-7; 8 bases align to TRBD1. Sequenced material: PBMCs. The sequence was collected from a woman in her 30s in good health and CMV-seronegative. Here the CDR3 DNA reads TGTGCCAGCTGGGATCAGGGGGCGAATGAGCAGTACTTC. It encodes CASWDQGANEQYF.